The sequence of this T cell receptor beta chain was determined in a study of beta chain features in type 1 diabetes. The overall study: Comparable age, gender and cell yields were observed in patients relative to healthy donors.

CD45RO/CCR7/CD25/CD127/CD95/CD27 separated CD4+ naive, central memory, regulatory and stem cell-like memory cells by sorting. This clone came up a few times. The antigen is not known. Sequencing targeted expressed TCRB transcripts, as all isolated RNA had been reverse transcribed. TCRdb's copy holds only in-frame clones and misses some; the assay was immunoSEQ multiplex PCR. This sample has roughly 340,000 clones; 10% to 15% occur once, and the top ten carry 0.008% to 0.011%. Study-level results: When Type 1 diabetes patients were examined, their TCRB CDR3s proved moderately but significantly shorter in all four CD4+ subsets. VDJ junctions from type 1 diabetes patients carried fewer insertions and larger deletions.

The receptor was isolated from a woman younger than 30 with type 1 diabetes. Sequencing was carried out using naive CD4+ T cells from blood.

In DNA, the CDR3 is TGTGCCAGCAGCGTAGGGCCTGTTGGAGATGAGCAGTTCTTC. It codes for CASSVGPVGDEQFF. The chain recombines TRBV9 with TRBJ2-1; D is uncertain. CDR1 and CDR2 (germline): SGDLS, YYNGEE. V was cut by 0 bases and J by 8 bases, with 12 bases left in between. The CDR3 runs to 14 residues.